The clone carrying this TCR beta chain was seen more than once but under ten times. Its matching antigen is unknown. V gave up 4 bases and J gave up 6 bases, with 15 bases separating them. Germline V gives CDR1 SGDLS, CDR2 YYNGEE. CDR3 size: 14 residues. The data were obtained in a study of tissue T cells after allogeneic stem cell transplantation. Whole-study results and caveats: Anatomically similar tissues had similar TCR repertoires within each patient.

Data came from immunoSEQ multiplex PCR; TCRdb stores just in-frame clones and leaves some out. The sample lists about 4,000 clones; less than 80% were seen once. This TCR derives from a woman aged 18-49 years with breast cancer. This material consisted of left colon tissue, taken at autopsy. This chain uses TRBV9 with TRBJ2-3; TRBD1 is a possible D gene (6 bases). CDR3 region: CASSSTGSHDTQYF. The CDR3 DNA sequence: TGTGCCAGCAGCTCCACAGGGAGTCATGATACGCAGTATTTT.